The clone carrying this T cell receptor (beta chain) appeared a few times. What it recognizes is unknown. This record comes from a study of T-cell memory formation after mild COVID-19. Study outcomes and limitations: Within pre-infection memory, some responding clones were found, suggesting cross-reactive memory joined.

The germline V gene encodes CDR1 SGHRS and CDR2 YFSETQ. Trimming shortened V by 0 bases and J by 2 bases, and 12 bases separated the two germline ends. The CDR3 extends over 15 amino acids. 5'RACE with constant-segment primers yielded barcoded, UMI-tagged TCR alpha and TCR beta cDNA libraries. TCRdb re-derived calls from the 5' RACE reads in MiXCR, one entry per CDR3 protein. The sample lists about 150,000 distinct CDR3 sequences; around 13% were seen once. Sequencing used PBMCs or a T cell subset sorted from them (not recorded which). This sequence was found in a man aged 18 to 29 who had mild COVID-19 (a few samples of this study predate the infection). Cell type and time point are not known. The chain joins TRBV5-1 to TRBJ2-7; D might be TRBD1 (5 bases). The CDR3 DNA is TGCGCCAGCAGCTTGGTACAGGTTCGGCCCTACGAGCAGTACTTC. Translating it yields CASSLVQVRPYEQYF. The variable domain in full, completed from reference TRBV5-1 and TRBJ2-7, reads KAGVTQTPRYLIKTRGQQVTLSCSPISGHRSVSWYQQTPGQGLQFLFEYFSETQRNKGNFPGRFSGRQFSNSRSEMNVSTLELGDSALYLCASSLVQVRPYEQYFGPGTRLTVT.